Each of the 14 T cell receptor beta chains below was sequenced from the same sample in a study of T cell responses to AZD1222 COVID-19 vaccine. Here immunoSEQ multiplex PCR was the method, and the copy in TCRdb shows in-frame clones only, minus some. This table has 130,000 to 150,000 clones, approximately 86% appearing once. This material consisted of peripheral blood, taken 28 days after the second dose of the MenACWY control vaccine. These receptors were collected from an adult who received the MenACWY meningococcal vaccine as a control.

The chain couples TRBV4-3 to TRBJ2-1; D is uncertain. This CDR3 is built from 16 residues. Trimming took off 4 bases at V and 3 bases at J, with 16 bases between the two ends. CDR1 LGHNA and CDR2 YSLEER come from the germline V gene. The DNA of the CDR3 is TGCGCCAGCAGCCCAGGTCATAGGGCAAACTACAATGAGCAGTTCTTC. Residues: CASSPGHRANYNEQFF.

A single count supports this clone. The chain carries TRBV2 and TRBJ1-2; D call uncertain. The V gene lost 1 base and the J gene lost 0 bases, with 15 bases spanning the gap. This CDR3 is 17 amino acids long. From germline, CDR1 is SNHLY and CDR2 FYNNEI. CDR3 sequence reads: CASSEGIGPGANYGYTF. CDR3 nucleotide sequence: TGTGCCAGCAGTGAAGGGATAGGGCCTGGAGCTAACTATGGCTACACCTTC.

V is TRBV4-1 and J is TRBJ1-3; D gene unclear. The CDR3 contains 15 residues. Germline CDR1 reads MGHRA; CDR2 reads YSYEKL. V lost 6 bases, J lost 4 bases, and 16 bases lay in between. The CDR3 sequence: CASRALNQPGNTIYF. The CDR3, as DNA: TGCGCCAGCAGAGCCCTTAACCAACCCGGAAACACCATATATTTT.

This clone was seen once. The chain uses TRBV5-1 and TRBJ2-2; 7 bases fit TRBD1. J lost 0 bases, V lost 0 bases, and 5 bases had no gene match. Germline CDR1 SGHRS, CDR2 YFSETQ. CDR3 length: 17 amino acids. The CDR3 coding sequence is TGCGCCAGCAGCTTGGAGGGGGCAAGAACGAACACCGGGGAGCTGTTTTTT. This translates into CASSLEGARTNTGELFF.

V usage is TRBV30 and J usage is TRBJ2-7, with D maybe TRBD1 (6 bases). The V end was cut by 7 bases, the J end by 2 bases, with 12 bases between. Germline V lookup: CDR1 GTSNPN, CDR2 SVGIG (reference sequence). CDR3 length: 12 amino acids. The CDR3 coding sequence is TGTGCCTACGGGGCAGGGGCCTACGAGCAGTACTTC. Translated: CAYGAGAYEQYF.

To note about this clone: The same CDR3 can be traced to other DNA sequences in this sample. This chain uses TRBV7-9 with TRBJ1-5, with D perhaps matching TRBD1 (6 bases). Germline V gene data show CDR1 as SEHNR and CDR2 as FQNEAQ (reference sequence). V was pared by 5 bases and J by 5 bases, with 10 bases between. CDR3 size: 13 residues. The CDR3 loop is CASSLDRYQPQHF. The CDR3 DNA is TGTGCCAGCAGCCTGGACAGATATCAGCCCCAGCATTTT. The full variable domain, its missing parts supplied by reference TRBV7-9 and TRBJ1-5, is DTGVSQNPRHKITKRGQNVTFRCDPISEHNRLYWYRQTLGQGPEFLTYFQNEAQLEKSRLLSDRFSAERPKGSFSTLEIQRTEQGDSAMYLCASSLDRYQPQHFGDGTRLSIL.

V is TRBV6-5 and J is TRBJ2-7; TRBD1 aligns across 10 bases. Germline lookup yields CDR1 MNHEY and CDR2 SVGAGI. V gave up 6 bases and J gave up 2 bases; unmatched junction bases: 7. The CDR3 covers 15 residues. The CDR3 nucleotides read TGTGCCAGCAGGACCGTGACAGGGGGCACCTACGAGCAGTACTTC. Translation gives CASRTVTGGTYEQYF.

V gene TRBV21-1 combines with J gene TRBJ2-7; the DNA was not used to check the table's D call, TRBD2. TRBV21-1 is designated a pseudogene. The CDR3 has 19 residues. The CDR3 here is CASSKRERKKRDSVGEQYF. In nucleotides, the CDR3 is TGTGCCAGCAGCAAACGAGAGAGAAAAAAGCGGGACTCCGTGGGAGAGCAGTACTTC.

This clone was counted only a few times. The rearrangement joins TRBV30 to TRBJ2-7; D possibly corresponds to TRBD1 (6 bases). Germline lookup yields CDR1 GTSNPN and CDR2 SVGIG (reference sequence). V was shortened by 0 bases and J by 7 bases, with 16 bases between the two germline ends. The CDR3 spans 14 residues. In DNA, the CDR3 is TGTGCCTGGAGTGTACCAGGGGCGGTCGGGGAGCAGTACTTC. As protein: CAWSVPGAVGEQYF.

The V and J genes are TRBV5-4 and TRBJ2-7, with TRBD1 matching 9 bases. Losses at the gene ends were 4 bases for V and 2 bases for J; bases not matched to a gene: 13. The CDR3 spans 17 residues. The germline CDR1 and CDR2 sequences are SGHNT and YYREEE (reference sequence). CDR3: CASSLTAGTGNPYEQYF. In nucleotides, the CDR3 is TGTGCCAGCAGCCTTACGGCCGGGACAGGGAACCCCTACGAGCAGTACTTC.

In its sample, this clone was seen once. V gene TRBV6-2 or TRBV6-3 combines with J gene TRBJ2-5, with a possible D match to TRBD2 (6 bases). The length of the CDR3 is 15 residues. Germline V gene sequence: CDR1 MNHEY, CDR2 SVGEGT. The V end lost 6 bases, the J end lost 3 bases, and 17 bases lay between the germline ends. The CDR3 is CASSPRGGREETQYF. Written as DNA, the CDR3 is TGTGCCAGCAGCCCCCGAGGAGGGCGTGAAGAGACCCAGTACTTC.

The V and J genes are TRBV28 and TRBJ2-7, with 12 bases aligning to TRBD1. The V segment lost 7 bases and the J segment 7 bases; nucleotides outside the gene matches: 11. Germline V gene data show CDR1 as MDHEN and CDR2 as SYDVKM. The CDR3 is 15 amino acids. CDR3: CASTNGGTGGREQYF. The CDR3 DNA reads TGTGCCAGCACCAATGGAGGGACAGGGGGCCGGGAGCAGTACTTC.

The chain is built from TRBV9 and TRBJ2-7; TRBD1 agrees at 7 bases. Trimming at V came to 1 base and at J to 0 bases, leaving 7 bases not matched to a gene. The CDR3 runs 16 residues. In germline, CDR1 is SGDLS, CDR2 YYNGEE. For the CDR3, the DNA is TGTGCCAGCAGCGTATCAGAGACAGGGAACTCCTACGAGCAGTACTTC. This gives the protein CASSVSETGNSYEQYF.

The chain uses TRBV5-1 and TRBJ2-4, with D tentatively TRBD2 (6 bases). CDR1 SGHRS and CDR2 YFSETQ come from the germline V gene. The CDR3 extends over 17 amino acids. V was cut by 3 bases and J by 0 bases, with 16 bases left in between. The CDR3 loop reads CASSWGPPGLAKNIQYF. Written as DNA, the CDR3 is TGCGCCAGCAGCTGGGGACCCCCGGGACTAGCCAAAAACATTCAGTACTTC.